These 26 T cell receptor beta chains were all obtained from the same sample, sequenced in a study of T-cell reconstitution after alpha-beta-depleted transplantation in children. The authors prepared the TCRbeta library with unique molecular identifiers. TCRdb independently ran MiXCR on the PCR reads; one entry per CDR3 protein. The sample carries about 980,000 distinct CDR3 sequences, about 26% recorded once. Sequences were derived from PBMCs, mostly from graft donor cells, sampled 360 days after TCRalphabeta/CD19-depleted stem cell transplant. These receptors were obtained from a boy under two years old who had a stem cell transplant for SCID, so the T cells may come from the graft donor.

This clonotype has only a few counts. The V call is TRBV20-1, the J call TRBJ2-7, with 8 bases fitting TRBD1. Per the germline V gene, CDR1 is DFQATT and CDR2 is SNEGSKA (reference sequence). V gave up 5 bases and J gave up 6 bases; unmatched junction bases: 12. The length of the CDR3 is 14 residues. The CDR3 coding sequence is TGCAGTGCTGGGGTGCTAGACAGGGGTTCCGAGCAGTACTTC. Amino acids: CSAGVLDRGSEQYF.

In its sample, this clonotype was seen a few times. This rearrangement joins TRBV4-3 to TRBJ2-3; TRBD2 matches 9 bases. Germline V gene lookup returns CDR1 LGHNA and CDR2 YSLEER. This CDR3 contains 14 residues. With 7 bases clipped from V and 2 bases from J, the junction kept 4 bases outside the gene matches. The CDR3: CASNQRGVTDTQYF. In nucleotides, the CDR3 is TGCGCCAGCAACCAGCGGGGGGTCACAGATACGCAGTATTTT.

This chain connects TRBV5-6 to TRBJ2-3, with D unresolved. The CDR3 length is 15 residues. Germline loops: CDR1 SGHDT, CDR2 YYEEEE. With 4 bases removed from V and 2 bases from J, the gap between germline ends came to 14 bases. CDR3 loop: CASSLGPRDTDTQYF. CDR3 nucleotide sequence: TGTGCCAGCAGCCTTGGGCCAAGGGACACAGATACGCAGTATTTT.

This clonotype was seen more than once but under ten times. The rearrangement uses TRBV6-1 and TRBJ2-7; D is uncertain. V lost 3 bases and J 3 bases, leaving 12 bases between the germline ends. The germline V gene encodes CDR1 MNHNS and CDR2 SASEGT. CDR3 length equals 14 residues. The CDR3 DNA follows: TGTGCCAGCAGTGATCTTACGGAGTTCTACGAGCAGTACTTC. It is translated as CASSDLTEFYEQYF.

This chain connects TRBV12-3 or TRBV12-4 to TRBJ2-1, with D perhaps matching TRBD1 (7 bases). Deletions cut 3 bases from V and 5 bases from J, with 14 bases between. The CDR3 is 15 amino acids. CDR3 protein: CASSFRGPGDNEQFF. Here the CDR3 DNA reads TGTGCCAGCAGTTTTAGGGGGCCGGGGGACAATGAGCAGTTCTTC.

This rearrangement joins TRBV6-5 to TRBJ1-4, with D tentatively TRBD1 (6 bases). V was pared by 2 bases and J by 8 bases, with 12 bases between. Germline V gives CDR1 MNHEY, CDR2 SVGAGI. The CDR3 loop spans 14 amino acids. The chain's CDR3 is CASSYPGAREKLFF. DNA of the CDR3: TGTGCCAGCAGTTACCCAGGGGCTCGAGAAAAACTGTTTTTT.

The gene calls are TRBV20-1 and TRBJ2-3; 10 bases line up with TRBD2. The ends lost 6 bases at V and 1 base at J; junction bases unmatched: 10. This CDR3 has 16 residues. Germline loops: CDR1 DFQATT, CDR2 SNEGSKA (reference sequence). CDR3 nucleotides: TGCAGTGCCCGACCCGGGACTAGCGTGGGCACAGATACGCAGTATTTT. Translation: CSARPGTSVGTDTQYF.

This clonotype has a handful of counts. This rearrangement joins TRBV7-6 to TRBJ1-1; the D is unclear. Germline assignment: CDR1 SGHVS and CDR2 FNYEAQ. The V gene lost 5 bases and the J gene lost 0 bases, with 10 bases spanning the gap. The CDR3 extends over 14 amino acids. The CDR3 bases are TGTGCCAGCAGCCCCCATGGGGTGAACACTGAAGCTTTCTTT. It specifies CASSPHGVNTEAFF.

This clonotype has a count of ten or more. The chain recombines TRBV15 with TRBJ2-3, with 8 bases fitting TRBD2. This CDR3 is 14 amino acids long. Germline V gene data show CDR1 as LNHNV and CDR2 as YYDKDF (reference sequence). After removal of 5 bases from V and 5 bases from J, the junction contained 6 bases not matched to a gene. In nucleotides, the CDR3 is TGTGCCACCAGCGCGGGACTAGGGGGAGATACGCAGTATTTT. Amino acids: CATSAGLGGDTQYF.

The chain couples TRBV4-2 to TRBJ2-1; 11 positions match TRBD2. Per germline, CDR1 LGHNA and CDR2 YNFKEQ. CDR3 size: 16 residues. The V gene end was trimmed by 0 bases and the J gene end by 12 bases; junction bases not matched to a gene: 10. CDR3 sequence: CASSQDALAGGMGQFF. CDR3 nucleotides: TGTGCCAGCAGCCAAGATGCTCTAGCGGGGGGAATGGGGCAGTTCTTC.

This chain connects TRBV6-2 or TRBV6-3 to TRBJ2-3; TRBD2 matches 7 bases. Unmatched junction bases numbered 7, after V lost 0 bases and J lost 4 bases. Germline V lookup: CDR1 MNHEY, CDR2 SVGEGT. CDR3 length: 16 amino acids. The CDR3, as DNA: TGTGCCAGCAGTTACTCCCCGCGGGGGAGCCCAGATACGCAGTATTTT. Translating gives CASSYSPRGSPDTQYF.

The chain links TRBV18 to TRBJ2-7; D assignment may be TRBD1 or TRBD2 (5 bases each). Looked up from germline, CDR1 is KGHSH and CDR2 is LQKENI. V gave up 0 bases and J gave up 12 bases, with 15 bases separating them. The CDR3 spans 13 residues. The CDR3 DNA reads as TGTGCCAGCTCACCACCGAAGGTCCGGGACCTGTACTTC. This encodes CASSPPKVRDLYF.

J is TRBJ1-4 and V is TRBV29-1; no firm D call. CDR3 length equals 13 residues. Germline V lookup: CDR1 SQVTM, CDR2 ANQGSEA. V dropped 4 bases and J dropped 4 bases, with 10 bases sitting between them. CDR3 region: CSVGERLNEKLFF. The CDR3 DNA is TGCAGCGTTGGGGAGAGGCTTAATGAAAAACTGTTTTTT. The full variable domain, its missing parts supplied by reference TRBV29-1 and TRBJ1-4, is SAVISQKPSRDICQRGTSLTIQCQVDSQVTMMFWYRQQPGQSLTLIATANQGSEATYESGFVIDKFPISRPNLTFSTLTVSNMSPEDSSIYLCSVGERLNEKLFFGSGTQLSVL.

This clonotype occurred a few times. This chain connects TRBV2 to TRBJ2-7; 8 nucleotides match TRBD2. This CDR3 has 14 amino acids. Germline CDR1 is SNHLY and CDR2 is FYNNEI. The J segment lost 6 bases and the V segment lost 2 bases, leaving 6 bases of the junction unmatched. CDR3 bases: TGTGCCAGCAGTGAACGGGGGGGACCTTCCGAGCAGTACTTC. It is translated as CASSERGGPSEQYF.

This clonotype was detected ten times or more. CDR3 nucleotide sequence: TGCAGTGCTCTCGGGGGGATGGCCTACAATGAGCAGTTCTTC. Translation: CSALGGMAYNEQFF. The V call is TRBV20-1, the J call TRBJ2-1; 7 nucleotides match TRBD2. The CDR3 extends over 14 amino acids. V was clipped by 5 bases and J by 2 bases; unmatched bases: 6. Germline CDR1 and CDR2: DFQATT and SNEGSKA (reference sequence).

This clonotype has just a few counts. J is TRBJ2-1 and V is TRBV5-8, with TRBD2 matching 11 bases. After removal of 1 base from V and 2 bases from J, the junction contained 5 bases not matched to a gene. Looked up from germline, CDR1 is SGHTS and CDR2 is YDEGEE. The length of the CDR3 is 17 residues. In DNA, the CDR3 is TGTGCCAGCAGCTTGTCTCTAGCGGGGGGCACCTACAATGAGCAGTTCTTC. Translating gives CASSLSLAGGTYNEQFF.

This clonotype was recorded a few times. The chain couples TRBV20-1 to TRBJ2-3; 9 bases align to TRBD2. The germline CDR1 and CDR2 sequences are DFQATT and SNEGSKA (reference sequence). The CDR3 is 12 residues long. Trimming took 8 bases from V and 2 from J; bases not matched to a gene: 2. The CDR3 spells CSKRGVTDTQYF. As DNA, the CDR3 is TGCAGTAAGCGGGGGGTCACAGATACGCAGTATTTT.

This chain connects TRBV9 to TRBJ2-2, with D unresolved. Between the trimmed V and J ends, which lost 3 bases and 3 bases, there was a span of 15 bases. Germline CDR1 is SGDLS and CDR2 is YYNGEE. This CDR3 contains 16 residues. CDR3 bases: TGTGCCAGCAGCGCCCCGGACCCCCTCTACACCGGGGAGCTGTTTTTT. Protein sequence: CASSAPDPLYTGELFF.

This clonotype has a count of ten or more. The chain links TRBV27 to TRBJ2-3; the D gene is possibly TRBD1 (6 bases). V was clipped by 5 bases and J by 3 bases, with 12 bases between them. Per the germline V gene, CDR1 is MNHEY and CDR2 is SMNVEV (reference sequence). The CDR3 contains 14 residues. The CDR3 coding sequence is TGTGCCAGCAGTCTGCGGACAGCTACAGATACGCAGTATTTT. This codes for CASSLRTATDTQYF.

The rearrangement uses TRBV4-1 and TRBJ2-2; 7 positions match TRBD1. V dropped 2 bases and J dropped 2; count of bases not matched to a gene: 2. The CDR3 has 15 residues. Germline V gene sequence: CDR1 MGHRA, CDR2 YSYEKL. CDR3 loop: CASSQWDSNTGELFF. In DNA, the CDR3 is TGCGCCAGCAGCCAATGGGACAGTAACACCGGGGAGCTGTTTTTT.

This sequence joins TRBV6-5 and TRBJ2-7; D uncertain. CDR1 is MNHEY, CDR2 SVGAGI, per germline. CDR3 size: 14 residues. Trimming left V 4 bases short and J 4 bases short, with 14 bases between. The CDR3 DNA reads TGTGCCAGCAGTTCGACATCGGCCCATTACGAGCAGTACTTC. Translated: CASSSTSAHYEQYF.

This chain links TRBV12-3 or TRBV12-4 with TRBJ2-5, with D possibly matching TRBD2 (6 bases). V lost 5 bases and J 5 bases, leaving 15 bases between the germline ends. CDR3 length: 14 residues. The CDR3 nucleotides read TGTGCCAGCAGTCTAGGGAGGAATGAGGAGACCCAGTACTTC. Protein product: CASSLGRNEETQYF.

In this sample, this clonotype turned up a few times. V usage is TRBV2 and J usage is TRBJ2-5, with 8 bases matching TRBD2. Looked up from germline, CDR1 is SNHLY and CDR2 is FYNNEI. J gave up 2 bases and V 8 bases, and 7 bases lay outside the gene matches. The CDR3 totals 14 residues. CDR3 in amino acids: CASRQAGAQETQYF. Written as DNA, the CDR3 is TGTGCCAGCCGACAAGCGGGGGCTCAAGAGACCCAGTACTTC.

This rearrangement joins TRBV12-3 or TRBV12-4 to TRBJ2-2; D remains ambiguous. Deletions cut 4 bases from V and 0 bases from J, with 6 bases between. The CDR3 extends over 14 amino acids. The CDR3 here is CASSSPSNTGELFF. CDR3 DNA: TGTGCCAGCAGTTCGCCTTCGAACACCGGGGAGCTGTTTTTT.

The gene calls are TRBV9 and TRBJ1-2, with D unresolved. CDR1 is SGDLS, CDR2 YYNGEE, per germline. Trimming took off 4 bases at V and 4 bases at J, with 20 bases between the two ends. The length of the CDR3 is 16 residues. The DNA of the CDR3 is TGTGCCAGCAGCCCCCACCGCGTACTGGCGGCCTATGGCTACACCTTC. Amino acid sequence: CASSPHRVLAAYGYTF.

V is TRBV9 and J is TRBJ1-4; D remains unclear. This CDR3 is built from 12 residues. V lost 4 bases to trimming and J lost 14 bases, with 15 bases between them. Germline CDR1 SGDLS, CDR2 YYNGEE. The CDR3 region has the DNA TGTGCCAGCAGCCCGGAACCAGGACCCCTGTTTTTT. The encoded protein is CASSPEPGPLFF.